This T cell receptor beta chain was captured by sequencing in a study of HIV-infected patients and healthy controls. Follow-up blood was drawn about 14 weeks, roughly three months, after antiretroviral therapy began. Whole blood was used without fractionation, so all unsorted peripheral T cells were included. The CDR3 runs 13 residues. V lost 8 bases and J 2 bases, leaving 12 bases between the germline ends. Germline CDR1 reads LNHDA; CDR2 reads SQIVND (reference sequence). This clonotype has a count of ten or more. Reverse transcription used around 500 ng RNA and constant-region primers for alpha and beta. Alpha and beta chain libraries were made separately by chain-specific third strand synthesis with multiplexing indices. TCRdb re-called the 5' RACE reads with MiXCR, one entry per CDR3 protein. The sample contains about 10,000 distinct CDR3 sequences, approximately 6% of which appear only once.

This receptor was obtained from an adult with HIV infection. The donor label of this sample is uncertain. The sample was blood, taken during antiretroviral therapy. The chain recombines TRBV19 with TRBJ1-1, with a weak D call TRBD1 (6 bases). CDR3 region: CASYDRQNTEAFF. The CDR3 DNA reads as TGTGCCAGTTACGACAGGCAAAACACTGAAGCTTTCTTT.